These 4 T cell receptor beta chains were sequenced from one sample in a study of T cell changes during pregnancy in multiple sclerosis. TCRdb keeps only in-frame clones here, not all; method: immunoSEQ multiplex PCR. The data show 25,000 to 35,000 clones, with around 90% seen just once and approximately 0.5% held by the top ten. Here the sequenced sample was CD4+ T cells from peripheral blood mononuclear cells, taken in the third trimester of pregnancy. All receptors derive from a female donor in good health, enrolled as a control in a pregnancy study.

The V call is TRBV6-4, the J call TRBJ2-1, with 7 positions matching TRBD2. CDR1 and CDR2 from the germline V gene are MRHNA and SNTAGT. After removal of 3 bases from V and 1 base from J, the junction contained 3 bases not matched to a gene. CDR3 length equals 15 residues. The CDR3 is CASSETGGSYNEQFF. The CDR3 region has the DNA TGTGCCAGCAGTGAAACGGGAGGTTCCTACAATGAGCAGTTCTTC.

The chain carries TRBV4-3 and TRBJ2-7, with TRBD1 as a possible D gene (6 bases). Per germline, CDR1 LGHNA and CDR2 YSLEER. This CDR3 has 14 amino acids. The germline V and J ends were trimmed by 3 bases and 1 base, with 10 bases remaining between them. The CDR3 bases are TGCGCCAGCAGCCAGGGACATCCTTCCTACGAGCAGTACTTC. As protein: CASSQGHPSYEQYF.

V usage is TRBV6-4 and J usage is TRBJ2-7, with no clear D. From germline, CDR1 is MRHNA and CDR2 SNTAGT. V gave up 4 bases and J gave up 4 bases, with 11 bases separating them. The CDR3 loop spans 13 amino acids. The CDR3 sequence: CASSVGDGYEQYF. The CDR3 region has the DNA TGTGCCAGCAGTGTAGGCGACGGGTACGAGCAGTACTTC.

The CDR3 loop reads CASSQGQGNEKLFF. DNA of the CDR3: TGCGCCAGCAGCCAGGGACAGGGTAATGAAAAACTGTTTTTT. The genes are TRBV4-3 and TRBJ1-4, with 9 nucleotides matching TRBD1. The CDR3 length is 14 residues. The germline gives CDR1 LGHNA, CDR2 YSLEER. Trimming at V came to 3 bases and at J to 4 bases, leaving 0 bases not matched to a gene.